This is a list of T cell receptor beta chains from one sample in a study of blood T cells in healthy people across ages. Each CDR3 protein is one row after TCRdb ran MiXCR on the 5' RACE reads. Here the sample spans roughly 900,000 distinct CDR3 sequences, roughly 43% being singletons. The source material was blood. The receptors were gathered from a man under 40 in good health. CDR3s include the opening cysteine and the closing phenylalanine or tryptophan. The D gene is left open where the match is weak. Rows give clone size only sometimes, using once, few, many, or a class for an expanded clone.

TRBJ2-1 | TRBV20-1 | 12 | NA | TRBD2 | TGCAGTGTCGGGGAGGGCTACAATGAGCAGTTCTTC | CSVGEGYNEQFF
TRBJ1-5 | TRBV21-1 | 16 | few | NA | TGTGCCAGGCTCTGGAGGGGGCAATATGGTAATCAGCCCCAGCATTTT | CARLWRGQYGNQPQHF
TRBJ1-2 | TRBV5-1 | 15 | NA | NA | TGCGCCTCCGCCTCGGCCAGTAGGGGTAACTATGGCTACACCTTC | CASASASRGNYGYTF
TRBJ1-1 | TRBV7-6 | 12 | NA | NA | TGTGCCAGCAGCCCCTACCGTTCTGAAGCTTTCTTT | CASSPYRSEAFF
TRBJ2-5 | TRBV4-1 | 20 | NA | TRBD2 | TGCGCCAGCAGCCGAGTAACCGGGACTAGCGGGGGGCTATACCAAGAGACCCAGTACTTC | CASSRVTGTSGGLYQETQYF
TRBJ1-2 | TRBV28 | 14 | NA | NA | TGTGCCAGCAGTTCCCCAGGTGCTAACTATGGCTACACCTTC | CASSSPGANYGYTF
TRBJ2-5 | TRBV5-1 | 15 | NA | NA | TGCGCCAGCAGCTTGGATGGAGGGGTGAAAGAGACCCAGTACTTC | CASSLDGGVKETQYF
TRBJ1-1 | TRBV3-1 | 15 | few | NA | TGTGCCAGCAGCCAAGATCACGGCAGGGTGAGTGAAGCTTTCTTT | CASSQDHGRVSEAFF
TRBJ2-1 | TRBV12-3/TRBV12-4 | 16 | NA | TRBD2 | TGTGCCAGCAAAGATGGCGGGGGGAGCTCCTACAATGAGCAGTTCTTC | CASKDGGGSSYNEQFF
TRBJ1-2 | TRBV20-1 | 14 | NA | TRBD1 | TGCAGTGCTACCCGAGGACAGGGGAACTATGGCTACACCTTC | CSATRGQGNYGYTF
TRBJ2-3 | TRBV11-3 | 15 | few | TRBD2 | TGTGCCAGCAGCCCGCGGCCTAGCGGGGTAGATACGCAGTATTTT | CASSPRPSGVDTQYF
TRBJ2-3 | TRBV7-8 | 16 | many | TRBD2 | TGTGCCAGCAGCTCCTTCAAGCGGGGGGGCGCAGATACGCAGTATTTT | CASSSFKRGGADTQYF
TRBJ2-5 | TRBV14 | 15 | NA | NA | TGTGCCAGCAGCCAAGACGGGCGGGGTGAAGAGACCCAGTACTTC | CASSQDGRGEETQYF
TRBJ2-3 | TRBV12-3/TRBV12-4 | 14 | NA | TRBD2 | TGTGCCAGCAGTAGCGGGGTCTTCACAGATACGCAGTATTTT | CASSSGVFTDTQYF
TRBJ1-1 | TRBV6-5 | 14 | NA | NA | TGTGCCAGCAGTTACGCAGGGTCGAACACTGAAGCTTTCTTT | CASSYAGSNTEAFF
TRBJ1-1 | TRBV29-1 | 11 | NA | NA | TGCAGCGTTCTTGAGAACACTGAAGCTTTCTTT | CSVLENTEAFF
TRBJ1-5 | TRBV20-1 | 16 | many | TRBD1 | TGCAGTGCTAGCCTAGGACCAGGGGGCGTATATCAGCCCCAGCATTTT | CSASLGPGGVYQPQHF
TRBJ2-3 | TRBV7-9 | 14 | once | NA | TGTGCCAGCAGCTGGACGACTACCCCAGATACGCAGTATTTT | CASSWTTTPDTQYF
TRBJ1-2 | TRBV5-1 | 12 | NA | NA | TGCGCCAGCAGCTTGCGAGGGCATGGCTACACCTTC | CASSLRGHGYTF
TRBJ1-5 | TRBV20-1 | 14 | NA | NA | TGCAGTGCTAGGGATAGGCGGAGCAATCAGCCCCAGCATTTT | CSARDRRSNQPQHF
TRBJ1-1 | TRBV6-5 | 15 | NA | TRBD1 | TGTGCCAGCAGCCGGGACAGGGTGGTTTTAACTGAAGCTTTCTTT | CASSRDRVVLTEAFF
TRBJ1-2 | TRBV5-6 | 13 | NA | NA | TGTGCCAGCAGCTTCGGGAACCCCTATGGCTACACCTTC | CASSFGNPYGYTF
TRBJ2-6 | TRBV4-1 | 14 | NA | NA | TGCGCCAGCACGACACCCTCTGGGGCCAACGTCCTGACTTTC | CASTTPSGANVLTF
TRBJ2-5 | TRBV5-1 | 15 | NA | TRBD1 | TGCGCCAGCAGCATAGGACAGGGAAGGCAAGAGACCCAGTACTTC | CASSIGQGRQETQYF
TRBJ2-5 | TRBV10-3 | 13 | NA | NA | TGTGCCATCAGTGATTCCGGCCAAGAGACCCAGTACTTC | CAISDSGQETQYF
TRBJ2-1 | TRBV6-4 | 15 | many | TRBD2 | TGTGCCAGCAGTGGATTAGCGGGGGGGCCTGGTGAGCAGTTCTTC | CASSGLAGGPGEQFF
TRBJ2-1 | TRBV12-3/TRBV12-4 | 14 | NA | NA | TGTGCCAGCAGTTTTATGAGCTCCTACAATGAGCAGTTCTTC | CASSFMSSYNEQFF
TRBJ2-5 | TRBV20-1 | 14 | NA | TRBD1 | TGCAGTGCTAGGCAGGGGGCGCGGGGAGAGACCCAGTACTTC | CSARQGARGETQYF
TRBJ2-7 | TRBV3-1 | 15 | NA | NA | TGTGCCAGCAGCCAAGGGGACTGGGCTAGTGATGAGCAGTACTTC | CASSQGDWASDEQYF
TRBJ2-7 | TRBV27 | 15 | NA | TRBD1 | TGTGCCAGCTGCGGCGTGGGAGACAGGGGCTACGAGCAGTACTTC | CASCGVGDRGYEQYF
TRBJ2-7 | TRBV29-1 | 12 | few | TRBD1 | TGCAGCGTCACGGGACAGGCCTACGAGCAGTACTTC | CSVTGQAYEQYF
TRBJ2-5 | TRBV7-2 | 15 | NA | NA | TGTGCCAGCAGCTTAGGTTTCCCCCGAGGAGAGACCCAGTACTTC | CASSLGFPRGETQYF
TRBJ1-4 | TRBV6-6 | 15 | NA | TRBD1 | TGTGCCCGCAGTGACGGACAGGGAGGGAGTGAAAAACTGTTTTTT | CARSDGQGGSEKLFF
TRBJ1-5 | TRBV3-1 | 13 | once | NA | TGTGCCAGCAGCCAAGATCCGGATCAGCCCCAGCATTTT | CASSQDPDQPQHF
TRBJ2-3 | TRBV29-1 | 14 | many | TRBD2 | TGCAGCGTCAACGGACTAGCGGGGTCGGATACGCAGTATTTT | CSVNGLAGSDTQYF
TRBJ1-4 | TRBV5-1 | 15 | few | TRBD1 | TGCGCCAGCAGCCCAATGGGACAGTTTAATGAAAAACTGTTTTTT | CASSPMGQFNEKLFF
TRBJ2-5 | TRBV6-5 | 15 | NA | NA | TGTGCTAGCAGTCCAGCGGCGGGTGGGCAAGAGACCCAGTACTTC | CASSPAAGGQETQYF
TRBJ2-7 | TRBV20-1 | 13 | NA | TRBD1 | TGCAGTGCTACGACAGGGGGCTTTTACGAGCAGTACTTC | CSATTGGFYEQYF
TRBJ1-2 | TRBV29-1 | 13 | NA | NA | TGCAGCGTTGAAGATGCAGGGGACTATGGCTACACCTTC | CSVEDAGDYGYTF
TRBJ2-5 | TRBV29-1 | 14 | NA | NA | TGCAGCGTTGAAGGACTGGACTGGGGAGAGACCCAGTACTTC | CSVEGLDWGETQYF
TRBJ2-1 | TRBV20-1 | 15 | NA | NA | TGCGGTGCCGTCACCGGGACCTCCTCCTACAGTGAGCAGTTCTTC | CGAVTGTSSYSEQFF
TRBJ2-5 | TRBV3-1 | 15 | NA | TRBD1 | TGTGCCAGCAGGCAAGGGGGCTTCTCCTACAATGAGCAGTACTTC | CASRQGGFSYNEQYF